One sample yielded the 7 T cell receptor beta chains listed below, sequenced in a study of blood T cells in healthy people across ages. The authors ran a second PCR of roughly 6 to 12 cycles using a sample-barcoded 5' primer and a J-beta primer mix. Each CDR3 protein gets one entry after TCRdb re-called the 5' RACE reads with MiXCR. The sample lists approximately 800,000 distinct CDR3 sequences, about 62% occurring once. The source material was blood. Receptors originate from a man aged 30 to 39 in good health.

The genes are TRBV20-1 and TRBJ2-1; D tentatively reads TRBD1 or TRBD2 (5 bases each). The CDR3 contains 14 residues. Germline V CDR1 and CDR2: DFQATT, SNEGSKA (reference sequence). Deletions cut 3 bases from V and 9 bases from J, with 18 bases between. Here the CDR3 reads CSARDTMGRPEQFF. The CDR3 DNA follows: TGCAGTGCTAGGGATACGATGGGACGGCCTGAGCAGTTCTTC.

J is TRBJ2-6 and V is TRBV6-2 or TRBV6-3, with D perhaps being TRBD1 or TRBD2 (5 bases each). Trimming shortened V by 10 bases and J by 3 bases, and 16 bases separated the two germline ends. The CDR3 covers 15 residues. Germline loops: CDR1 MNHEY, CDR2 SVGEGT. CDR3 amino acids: CATGRGAFGANVLTF. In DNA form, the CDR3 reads TGTGCCACCGGCCGAGGGGCATTTGGGGCCAACGTCCTGACTTTC.

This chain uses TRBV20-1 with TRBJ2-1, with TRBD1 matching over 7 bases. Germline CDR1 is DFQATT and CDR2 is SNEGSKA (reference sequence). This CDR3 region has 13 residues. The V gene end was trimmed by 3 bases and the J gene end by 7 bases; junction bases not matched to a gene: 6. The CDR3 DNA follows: TGCAGTGCTAGCGGGACAGTCGAAAATGAGCAGTTCTTC. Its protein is CSASGTVENEQFF.

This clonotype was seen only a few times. CDR3 region: CASSSGFTGELFF. CDR3 sequence (DNA): TGTGCCAGCAGTTCAGGGTTCACCGGGGAGCTGTTTTTT. V is TRBV6-5 and J is TRBJ2-2, with a weak D call TRBD1 (5 bases). Germline loops: CDR1 MNHEY, CDR2 SVGAGI. V lost 4 bases to trimming and J lost 4 bases, with 7 bases between them. The CDR3 sequence is 13 residues long.

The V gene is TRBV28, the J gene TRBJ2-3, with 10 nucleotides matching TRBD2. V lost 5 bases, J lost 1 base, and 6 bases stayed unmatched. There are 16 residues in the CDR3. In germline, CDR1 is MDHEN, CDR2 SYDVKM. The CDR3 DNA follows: TGTGCCAGCAGTCCCTCCGGGACTAGCGGCACAGATACGCAGTATTTT. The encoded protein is CASSPSGTSGTDTQYF. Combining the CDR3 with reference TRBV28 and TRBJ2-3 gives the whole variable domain DVKVTQSSRYLVKRTGEKVFLECVQDMDHENMFWYRQDPGLGLRLIYFSYDVKMKEKGDIPEGYSVSREKKERFSLILESASTNQTSMYLCASSPSGTSGTDTQYFGPGTRLTVL.

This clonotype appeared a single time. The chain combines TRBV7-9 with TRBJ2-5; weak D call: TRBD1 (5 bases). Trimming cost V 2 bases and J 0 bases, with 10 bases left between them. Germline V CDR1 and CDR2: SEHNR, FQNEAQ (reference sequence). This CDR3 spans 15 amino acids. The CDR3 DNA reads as TGTGCCAGCAGCTTACTGACAGCCGACCAAGAGACCCAGTACTTC. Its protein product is CASSLLTADQETQYF.

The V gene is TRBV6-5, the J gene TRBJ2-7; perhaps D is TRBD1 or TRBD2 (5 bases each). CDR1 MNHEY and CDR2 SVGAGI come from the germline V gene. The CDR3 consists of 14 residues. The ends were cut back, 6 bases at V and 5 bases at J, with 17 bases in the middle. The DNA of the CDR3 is TGTGCCAGCAGGGCAGGGCCGGGGTTCCACGAGCAGTACTTC. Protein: CASRAGPGFHEQYF.